Presented here are 22 T cell receptor beta chains from one specimen sequenced in a study of tumor-infiltrating lymphocytes in primary liver carcinoma. The researchers obtained blood RNA from unsorted whole blood and also extracted germline DNA. Starting from approximately 470 ng of total RNA, TCR beta cDNA was produced with a primer in the constant region. Libraries for TCR beta were built through three nested multiplex PCR rounds, which together made up a slightly modified ARM-PCR procedure. With TRBV1-TRBV30 forward primers and a C-beta reverse primer, the first two PCR rounds were run for nine to eleven cycles each. TCRdb itself ran the multiplex PCR reads through MiXCR, one entry per CDR3 protein. This sample has fewer than 350,000 distinct CDR3 sequences, with 65% found just once. Sequenced input: peripheral blood. These receptors all stem from a man aged 40-50 years with primary liver carcinoma and hepatitis B virus infection.

With regard to this clonotype: Because the CDR3's place on the DNA is in doubt, the DNA is left out and the CDR3 is given as listed by TCRdb. The gene calls are TRBV5-4 and TRBJ2-2; TRBD2, the table's D call, was not compared with the DNA. Germline V CDR1 and CDR2: SGHNT, YYREEE (reference sequence). The CDR3 spans 16 residues, counting both ends. CDR3 in amino acids: CASRVGAGANTGELLF.

This clonotype has at least ten counts. V gene TRBV4-1 combines with J gene TRBJ2-2; 7 nucleotides match TRBD2. Germline CDR1 reads MGHRA; CDR2 reads YSYEKL. The CDR3 has 15 residues. V lost 4 bases, J lost 0 bases, and 2 bases stayed unmatched. CDR3 in DNA: TGCGCCAGCAGCCTAGCGGGCGCGAACACCGGGGAGCTGTTTTTT. Protein product: CASSLAGANTGELFF.

A remark on this clonotype: A much more abundant neighbour one base away suggests this may be a read error. The rearrangement links TRBV18 to TRBJ2-1; weak D call: TRBD2 (6 bases). Germline CDR1 is KGHSH and CDR2 is LQKENI. The CDR3 is made up of 14 amino acids. Written as DNA, the CDR3 is TGTGCCAGCCCACCCCTAGGAGGGATGGATGAGCAGTTCTTC. Residues: CASPPLGGMDEQFF.

On this clonotype itself: With a much larger clone just one base away, this may be a read error. The rearrangement uses TRBV7-9 and TRBJ2-7, with 12 nucleotides matching TRBD1. This CDR3 spans 16 amino acids. Germline CDR1 is SEHNR and CDR2 is FQNEAQ (reference sequence). Written as DNA, the CDR3 is TGTGCCAGCAGCTTTCAAGGGACAGGGGGCTCCTACGGGCAGTACTTC. Residues: CASSFQGTGGSYGQYF.

A word on this clonotype: The CDR3 carries no conserved terminal phenylalanine or tryptophan, so it likely arises from a read error. The J gene is TRBJ2-2, the V gene TRBV7-9; TRBD2 matches 8 bases. There are 15 residues in the CDR3. Germline assignment: CDR1 SEHNR and CDR2 FQNEAQ (reference sequence). V was clipped by 3 bases and J by 4 bases; unmatched bases: 4. This CDR3 is CASSFQAGATGELFS. DNA of the CDR3: TGTGCCAGCAGCTTTCAAGCGGGAGCCACCGGGGAGCTGTTTTCT.

This clonotype was seen at least ten times. The chain carries TRBV11-2 and TRBJ2-2; tentative D call: TRBD1 (6 bases). Trimming took off 4 bases at V and 0 bases at J, with 9 bases between the two ends. CDR1 and CDR2 (germline): SGHAT, FQNNGV. The CDR3 loop spans 15 amino acids. The chain's CDR3 is CASSSGHPNTGELFF. The CDR3 coding sequence is TGTGCCAGCAGCTCGGGACATCCGAACACCGGGGAGCTGTTTTTT.

In this sample, this clonotype turned up many times. The V call is TRBV7-8, the J call TRBJ2-3, with TRBD2 matching 14 bases. The CDR3 contains 16 residues. V gave up 4 bases and J gave up 4 bases; unmatched junction bases: 4. Germline V gene data show CDR1 as SGHVS and CDR2 as FQNEAQ. CDR3: CASSSGLAGAPDTQYF. For the CDR3, the DNA is TGTGCCAGCAGCTCGGGACTAGCGGGAGCCCCAGATACGCAGTATTTT.

Many counts were recorded for this clonotype. V is TRBV4-2 and J is TRBJ2-7; a weak D match, TRBD1 (5 bases). Trimming shortened V by 5 bases and J by 6 bases, and 14 bases separated the two germline ends. The CDR3 consists of 13 residues. From germline, CDR1 is LGHNA and CDR2 YNFKEQ. The CDR3 region has the DNA TGTGCCAGCAGCTATAAGCCAGGGCTCGAGCAGTACTTC. Protein: CASSYKPGLEQYF.

As concerns this clonotype: The germline gene is not matched at one end of the junction; a read error may be the cause. This rearrangement joins TRBV5-6 to TRBJ2-3; D remains unclear. The germline CDR1 and CDR2 sequences are SGHDT and YYEEEE. The CDR3 contains 16 residues. CDR3: CASSSLGRQSTDMQYF. For the CDR3, the DNA is TGTGCCAGCAGCTCCTTAGGACGGCAAAGCACAGATATGCAGTATTTT. The full variable domain, with the rest looked up from reference TRBV5-6 and TRBJ2-3, is DAGVTQSPTHLIKTRGQQVTLRCSPKSGHDTVSWYQQALGQGPQFIFQYYEEEERQRGNFPDRFSGHQFPNYSSELNVNALLLGDSALYLCASSSLGRQSTDMQYFGPGTRLTVL.

V usage is TRBV6-6 and J usage is TRBJ2-5; D gene ambiguous. V was clipped by 2 bases and J by 1 base, with 14 bases between them. Germline loops: CDR1 MNHNY, CDR2 SVGAGI (reference sequence). The CDR3 extends over 16 amino acids. CDR3 sequence (DNA): TGTGCCAGCAGTTACGGAGCCGTGGAGATCCAAGAGACCCAGTACTTC. Its translation is CASSYGAVEIQETQYF.

Concerning this clonotype: This may come from a read error, since a much larger clone is one base off. The rearrangement links TRBV6-1 to TRBJ1-1, with a tentative D call TRBD1 (6 bases). Between the trimmed V and J ends, which lost 10 bases and 4 bases, there was a span of 16 bases. CDR1 and CDR2 (germline): MNHNS, SASEGT. The CDR3 covers 13 residues. The CDR3 loop reads CANTVTGPTEAFF. As DNA, the CDR3 is TGTGCCAACACCGTGACAGGACCCACTGAAGCTTTCTTT.

There are a few counts of this clonotype. The chain uses TRBV10-2 and TRBJ2-5; D is possibly TRBD1 (5 bases). Looked up from germline, CDR1 is WSHSY and CDR2 is SAAADI. This CDR3 comprises 14 residues. V lost 2 bases and J 4 bases, leaving 11 bases between the germline ends. CDR3 protein: CASSEVRAPETQYF. CDR3 sequence (DNA): TGCGCCAGCAGTGAGGTCAGGGCCCCAGAGACCCAGTACTTC.

The CDR3 region is CASRERSTDTQYF. In DNA form, the CDR3 reads TGTGCCAGCAGGGAACGTAGCACAGATACGCAGTATTTT. The chain is built from TRBV2 and TRBJ2-3; no reliable D call. V was pared by 6 bases and J by 0 bases, with 7 bases between. Per the germline V gene, CDR1 is SNHLY and CDR2 is FYNNEI. The CDR3 spans 13 residues.

This clonotype was counted ten times or more. The rearrangement links TRBV5-6 to TRBJ2-7; D is possibly TRBD2 (5 bases). V was clipped by 0 bases and J by 2 bases, with 6 bases between them. The CDR3 runs to 13 residues. The germline CDR1 and CDR2 sequences are SGHDT and YYEEEE. CDR3 residues: CASSLGRAYEQYF. Here the CDR3 DNA reads TGTGCCAGCAGCTTGGGGCGGGCCTACGAGCAGTACTTC.

This chain uses TRBV5-1 with TRBJ2-5; 7 positions agree with TRBD1. V gave up 3 bases and J gave up 2 bases; unmatched junction bases: 7. This CDR3 region has 15 residues. Germline V gene data show CDR1 as SGHRS and CDR2 as YFSETQ. The DNA for the CDR3 is TGCGCCAGCAGCTCTCAGACAGGGAATCAAGAGACCCAGTACTTC. As protein: CASSSQTGNQETQYF.

Concerning this clonotype: A much larger clone lies a single base off, so this may be a read error. The V gene is TRBV4-1, the J gene TRBJ2-7; a weak D match, TRBD1 (5 bases). V gave up 3 bases and J gave up 6 bases, with 15 bases separating them. The CDR3 runs 14 residues. Germline V gene lookup returns CDR1 MGHRA and CDR2 YSYEKL. The CDR3 spells CASSHESRVLEQYF. In DNA form, the CDR3 reads TGCGCCAGCAGCCACGAAAGCAGGGTTCTCGAGCAGTACTTC.

This clonotype was seen once. The junction departs from germline at one end; a sequencing error may be responsible. This sequence joins TRBV4-3 and TRBJ2-1, with D perhaps TRBD2 (6 bases). CDR1 is LGHNA, CDR2 YSLEER, per germline. This CDR3 contains 15 residues. This CDR3 reads CASSRDAAGWNEQFF. CDR3 nucleotide sequence: TGCGCCAGCAGCCGAGATGCGGCGGGATGGAATGAGCAGTTTTTC.

This clonotype was recorded once. Given a much more abundant clone one base away, this may be a read error. The CDR3 DNA follows: TGTGCCAGCAGCCCTCTCACCAGCGGGAGAGAGACCCAGTACTTC. The encoded protein is CASSPLTSGRETQYF. The V and J genes are TRBV11-2 and TRBJ2-5, with 8 bases that match TRBD2. Germline assignment: CDR1 SGHAT and CDR2 FQNNGV. The ends lost 5 bases at V and 4 bases at J; junction bases unmatched: 9. The CDR3 has 15 amino acids.

Comment on this clonotype: This may stem from a read error, because a much larger clone lies one nucleotide away. This chain links TRBV6-2 or TRBV6-3 with TRBJ1-5, with 9 bases lining up with TRBD1. The V gene's germline CDR1 is MNHEY and CDR2 SVGEGT. CDR3 length equals 14 residues. The CDR3 coding sequence is TGTGGCAGCAGTCAATCGACAGGGGGACAGCCCCAGCATTTT. Amino acids: CGSSQSTGGQPQHF.

The J gene is TRBJ1-1, the V gene TRBV30, with a tentative D call TRBD1 (6 bases). Germline V gene lookup returns CDR1 GTSNPN and CDR2 SVGIG (reference sequence). V lost 5 bases and J 6 bases, leaving 19 bases between the germline ends. This CDR3 region has 14 residues. This CDR3 reads CAWDASGTPAEAFF. The CDR3 DNA sequence: TGTGCCTGGGATGCTTCCGGGACACCCGCTGAAGCTTTCTTT.

The chain joins TRBV29-1 to TRBJ2-1; 10 nucleotides agree with TRBD2. The V and J ends lost 6 bases and 7 bases, in that order; junction bases with no gene match: 21. Germline V gene data show CDR1 as SQVTM and CDR2 as ANQGSEA. The CDR3 length is 18 residues. CDR3 sequence: CSVAGVKGVCSGGNEQFF. DNA for the CDR3: TGCAGCGTAGCAGGAGTCAAAGGCGTATGTAGCGGGGGGAATGAGCAGTTCTTC.

This clonotype was counted ten times or more. The chain employs TRBV29-1 and TRBJ1-2; D perhaps matches TRBD1 (6 bases). Trimming removed 6 bases at V and 6 bases at J, with 11 bases between. The CDR3 is 11 amino acids. Germline CDR1 and CDR2: SQVTM and ANQGSEA. The CDR3 nucleotides read TGCAGCGTCCAGGGGTCCCATGGCTACACCTTC. Protein sequence: CSVQGSHGYTF.